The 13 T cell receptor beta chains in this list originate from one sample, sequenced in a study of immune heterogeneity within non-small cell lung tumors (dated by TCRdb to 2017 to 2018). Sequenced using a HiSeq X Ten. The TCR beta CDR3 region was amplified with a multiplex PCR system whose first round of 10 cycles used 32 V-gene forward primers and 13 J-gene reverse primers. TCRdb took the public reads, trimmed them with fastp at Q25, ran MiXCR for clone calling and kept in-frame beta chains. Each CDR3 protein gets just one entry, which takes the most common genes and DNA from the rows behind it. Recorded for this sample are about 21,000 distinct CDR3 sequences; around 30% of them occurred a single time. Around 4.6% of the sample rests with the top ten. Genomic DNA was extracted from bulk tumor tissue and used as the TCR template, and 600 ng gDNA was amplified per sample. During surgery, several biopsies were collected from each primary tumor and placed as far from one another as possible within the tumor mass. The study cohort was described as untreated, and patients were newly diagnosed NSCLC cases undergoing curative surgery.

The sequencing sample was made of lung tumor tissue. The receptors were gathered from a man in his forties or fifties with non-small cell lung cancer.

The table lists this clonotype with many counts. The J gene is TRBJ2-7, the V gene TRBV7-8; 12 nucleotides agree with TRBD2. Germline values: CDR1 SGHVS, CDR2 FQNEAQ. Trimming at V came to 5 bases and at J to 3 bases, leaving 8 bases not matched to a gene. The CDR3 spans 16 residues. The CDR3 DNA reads TGTGCCAGCAGCCCGGCGACTAGCGGGAGTATCTACGAGCAGTACTTC. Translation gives CASSPATSGSIYEQYF. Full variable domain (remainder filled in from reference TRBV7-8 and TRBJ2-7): GAGVSQSPRYKVAKRGQDVALRCDPISGHVSLFWYQQALGQGPEFLTYFQNEAQLDKSGLPSDRFFAERPEGSVSTLKIQRTQQEDSAVYLCASSPATSGSIYEQYFGPGTRLTVT.

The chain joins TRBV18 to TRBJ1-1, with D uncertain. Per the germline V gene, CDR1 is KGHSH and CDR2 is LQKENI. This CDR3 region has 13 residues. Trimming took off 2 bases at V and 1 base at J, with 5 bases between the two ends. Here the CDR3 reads CASSPDQNTEAFF. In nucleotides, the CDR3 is TGTGCCAGCTCACCAGACCAGAACACTGAAGCTTTCTTT. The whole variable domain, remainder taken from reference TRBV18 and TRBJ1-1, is NAGVMQNPRHLVRRRGQEARLRCSPMKGHSHVYWYRQLPEEGLKFMVYLQKENIIDESGMPKERFSAEFPKEGPSILRIQQVVRGDSAAYFCASSPDQNTEAFFGQGTRLTVV.

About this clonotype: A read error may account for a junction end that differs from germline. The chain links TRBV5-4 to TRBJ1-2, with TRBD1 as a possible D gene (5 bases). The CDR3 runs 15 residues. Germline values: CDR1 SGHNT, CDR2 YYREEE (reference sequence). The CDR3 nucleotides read TGTGCCAGGAGCTTGTTTCAGGGAAAAGGATATGGCTACACCTTC. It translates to CARSLFQGKGYGYTF.

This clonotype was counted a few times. The CDR3 sequence is CASSSGLAGGLDEQFF. The DNA of the CDR3 is TGCGCCAGCAGCTCGGGACTAGCGGGAGGGTTGGATGAGCAGTTCTTC. This chain uses TRBV5-1 with TRBJ2-1; 16 bases are shared with TRBD2. Germline V gene lookup returns CDR1 SGHRS and CDR2 YFSETQ. J gave up 8 bases and V 3 bases, and 5 bases lay outside the gene matches. This CDR3 is 16 amino acids long.

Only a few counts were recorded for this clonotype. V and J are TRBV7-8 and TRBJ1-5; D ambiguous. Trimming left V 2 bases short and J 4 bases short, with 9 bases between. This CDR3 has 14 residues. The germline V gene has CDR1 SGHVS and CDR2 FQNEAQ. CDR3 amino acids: CASSLQAGNQPQHF. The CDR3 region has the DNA TGTGCCAGCAGCTTACAGGCTGGGAATCAGCCCCAGCATTTT.

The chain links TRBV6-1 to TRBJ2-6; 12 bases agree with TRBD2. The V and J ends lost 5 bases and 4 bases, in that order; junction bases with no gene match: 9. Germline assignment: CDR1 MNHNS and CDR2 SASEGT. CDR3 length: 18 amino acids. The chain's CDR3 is CASSTPGLAGSGANVLTF. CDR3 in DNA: TGTGCCAGCAGTACTCCGGGACTAGCGGGCTCCGGGGCCAACGTCCTGACTTTC.

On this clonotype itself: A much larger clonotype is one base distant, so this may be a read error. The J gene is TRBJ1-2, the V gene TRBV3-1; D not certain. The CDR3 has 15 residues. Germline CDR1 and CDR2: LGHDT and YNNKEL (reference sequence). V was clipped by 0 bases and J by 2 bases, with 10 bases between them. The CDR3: CASSQDHDPNYGYTF. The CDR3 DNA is TGTGCCAGCAGCCAAGATCATGACCCGAACTATGGCTACACCTTC. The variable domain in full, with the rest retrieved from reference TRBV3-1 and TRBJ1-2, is DTAVSQTPKYLVTQMGNDKSIKCEQNLGHDTMYWYKQDSKKFLKIMFSYNNKELIINETVPNRFSPKSPDKAHLNLHINSLELGDSAVYFCASSQDHDPNYGYTFGSGTRLTVV.

As DNA, the CDR3 is TGCAGTGCTAGAGATCAACAGGCATTGAATGAAAAACTGTTTTTT. Amino acid sequence: CSARDQQALNEKLFF. The V gene is TRBV20-1, the J gene TRBJ1-4, with TRBD1 as a possible D gene (5 bases). The CDR3 is 15 residues long. V lost 0 bases and J lost 5, with 13 bases in between. CDR1 is DFQATT and CDR2 is SNEGSKA in the germline V gene (reference sequence).

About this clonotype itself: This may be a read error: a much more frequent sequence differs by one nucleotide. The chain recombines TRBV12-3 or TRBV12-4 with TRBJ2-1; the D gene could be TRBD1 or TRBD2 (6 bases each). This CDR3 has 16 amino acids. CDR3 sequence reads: CASSLGGRSGYNEKFF. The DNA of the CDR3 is TGTGCCAGCAGTTTGGGGGGCCGGTCGGGATACAATGAGAAGTTCTTC.

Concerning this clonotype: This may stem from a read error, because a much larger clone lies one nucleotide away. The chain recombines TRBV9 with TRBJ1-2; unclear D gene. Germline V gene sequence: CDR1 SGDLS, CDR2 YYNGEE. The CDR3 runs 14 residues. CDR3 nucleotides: TGTGCCAGCAGCAAAGGCGAGTTTATCTATGGCTACGCCTTC. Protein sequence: CASSKGEFIYGYAF.

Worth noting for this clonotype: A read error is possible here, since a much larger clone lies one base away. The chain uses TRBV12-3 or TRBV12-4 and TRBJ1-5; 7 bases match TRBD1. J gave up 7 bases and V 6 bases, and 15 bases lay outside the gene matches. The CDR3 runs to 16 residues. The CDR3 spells CASSQDRVRENQPQHF. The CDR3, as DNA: TGTGCCAGCAGCCAAGACAGGGTCCGGGAAAACCAGCCCCAGCATTTT.

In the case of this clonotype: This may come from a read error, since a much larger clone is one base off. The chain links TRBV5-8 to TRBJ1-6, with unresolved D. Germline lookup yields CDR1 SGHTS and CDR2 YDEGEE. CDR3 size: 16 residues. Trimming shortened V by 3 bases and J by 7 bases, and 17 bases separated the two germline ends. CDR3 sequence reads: CASSSQTRRVNSPLHF. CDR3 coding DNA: TGTGCCAGCAGCTCTCAGACCCGGCGGGTCAATTCACCCCTCCACTTT.

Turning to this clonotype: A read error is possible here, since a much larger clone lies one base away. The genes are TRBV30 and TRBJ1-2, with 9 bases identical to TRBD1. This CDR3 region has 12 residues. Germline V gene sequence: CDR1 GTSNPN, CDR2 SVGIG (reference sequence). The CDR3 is CAWKGTGQGYNF. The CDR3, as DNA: TGTGCCTGGAAAGGGACAGGGCAAGGCTACAACTTC.